Below, 21 T cell receptor beta chains from the same sample are listed, as sequenced in a study of T cell changes during pregnancy in multiple sclerosis. Repertoires were generated with immunoSEQ multiplex PCR, while TCRdb's copy carries only in-frame clones and drops some. The top ten hold 1.3% of the sample, which has some 60,000 clones, about nine tenths seen once. The sample in question was peripheral blood, obtained in the second trimester of pregnancy. These receptors all come from a female donor with multiple sclerosis, enrolled in a pregnancy study.

The chain combines TRBV21-1 with TRBJ1-6. TRBV21-1 is classified as a pseudogene. This CDR3 has 9 amino acids. The CDR3 coding sequence is TGTGCCACTGGAGGGGCCCTCCACTTT. Its protein is CATGGALHF.

The CDR3 DNA follows: TGTGCCAGCAGTGCCGGACAGGGTGGGGACTATGGCTACACCTTC. This codes for CASSAGQGGDYGYTF. The genes are TRBV2 and TRBJ1-2; 8 nucleotides line up with TRBD1. The ends lost 4 bases at V and 3 bases at J; junction bases unmatched: 7. The CDR3 extends over 15 amino acids. The germline V gene has CDR1 SNHLY and CDR2 FYNNEI.

The rearrangement joins TRBV7-6 to TRBJ2-5, with 7 bases matching TRBD2. The ends lost 5 bases at V and 5 bases at J; junction bases unmatched: 8. The CDR3 runs 14 residues. The germline CDR1 and CDR2 sequences are SGHVS and FNYEAQ. CDR3 amino acids: CASSPRWGGETQYF. The CDR3 DNA follows: TGTGCCAGCAGCCCCCGGTGGGGGGGGGAGACCCAGTACTTC.

This chain links TRBV7-8 with TRBJ2-2; TRBD2 matches 15 bases. This CDR3 contains 16 residues. Germline CDR1 SGHVS, CDR2 FQNEAQ. With V trimmed by 6 bases and J by 10 bases, 9 bases remained unmatched. In nucleotides, the CDR3 is TGTGCCAGCAGGGGACTAGCGGGGGGCCACCGGACGGAGCTGTTTTTT. It specifies CASRGLAGGHRTELFF.

The V call is TRBV19, the J call TRBJ2-7, with D possibly matching TRBD2 (5 bases). Trimming took 2 bases from V and 2 from J, leaving 10 bases between them. Germline CDR1 and CDR2: LNHDA and SQIVND (reference sequence). The CDR3 runs to 14 residues. Written as DNA, the CDR3 is TGTGCCAGTAGTATAACGGGAACCCCCTACGAGCAGTACTTC. This sequence encodes CASSITGTPYEQYF.

The chain has TRBV11-2 and TRBJ2-3, with 13 bases that match TRBD2. The CDR3 runs to 15 residues. Germline trimming cut 5 bases from V and 3 bases from J; bases unmatched to any gene: 2. CDR1 and CDR2 from the germline V gene are SGHAT and FQNNGV. The CDR3 loop is CASSMTSGGTDTQYF. CDR3 sequence (DNA): TGTGCCAGCAGCATGACTAGCGGGGGGACAGATACGCAGTATTTT.

The chain carries TRBV4-2 and TRBJ1-1, with D perhaps TRBD1 (6 bases). V gave up 1 base and J gave up 2 bases, with 8 bases separating them. The germline CDR1 and CDR2 sequences are LGHNA and YNFKEQ. This CDR3 comprises 14 residues. This chain's CDR3 is CASSQVQGNTEAFF. CDR3 bases: TGTGCCAGCAGCCAAGTACAGGGTAACACTGAAGCTTTCTTT.

This chain connects TRBV28 to TRBJ1-2, with 9 bases that match TRBD1. V was pared by 7 bases and J by 5 bases, with 14 bases of the junction left unmatched. CDR1 is MDHEN and CDR2 is SYDVKM in the germline V gene. The CDR3 contains 16 residues. Here the CDR3 reads CASILRQGGSGYGYTF. The CDR3 nucleotides are TGTGCCAGCATCCTCCGACAGGGGGGGTCGGGGTATGGCTACACCTTC.

This clone was counted a single time. The chain recombines TRBV27 with TRBJ2-7; D is unclear. This CDR3 is 13 amino acids long. Looked up from germline, CDR1 is MNHEY and CDR2 is SMNVEV (reference sequence). With 3 bases removed from V and 3 bases from J, the gap between germline ends came to 9 bases. The CDR3 sequence: CASSLRLNYEQYF. The DNA of the CDR3 is TGTGCCAGCAGTTTGAGGCTCAACTACGAGCAGTACTTC.

The rearrangement links TRBV6-1 to TRBJ1-5; 7 bases align to TRBD1. The J segment lost 0 bases and the V segment lost 4 bases, leaving 6 bases of the junction unmatched. The V gene's germline CDR1 is MNHNS and CDR2 SASEGT. The CDR3 is 16 residues long. The CDR3, as DNA: TGTGCCAGCAGTGTTAGGACAGGCCTTAGCAATCAGCCCCAGCATTTT. Translating it yields CASSVRTGLSNQPQHF.

CDR3 sequence reads: CASGVDRGQGIQYF. The CDR3 bases are TGTGCCAGCGGGGTGGACAGGGGCCAGGGGATTCAGTACTTC. This chain uses TRBV9 with TRBJ2-4, with 9 bases matching TRBD1. The germline V gene encodes CDR1 SGDLS and CDR2 YYNGEE. V trimming: 7 bases; J trimming: 10 bases; junction bases outside the gene matches: 12. This CDR3 region has 14 residues. The entire variable domain, with the rest obtained from reference TRBV9 and TRBJ2-4, is as follows: DSGVTQTPKHLITATGQRVTLRCSPRSGDLSVYWYQQSLDQGLQFLIQYYNGEERAKGNILERFSAQQFPDLHSELNLSSLELGDSALYFCASGVDRGQGIQYFGAGTRLSVL.

The chain has TRBV11-3 and TRBJ2-1, with D unclear. The CDR3 loop spans 12 amino acids. Trimming removed 4 bases at V and 5 bases at J, with 6 bases between. Per the germline V gene, CDR1 is SGHNT and CDR2 is YENEEA. The CDR3: CASSSRDNEQFF. The CDR3 coding sequence is TGTGCCAGCAGCTCCCGGGACAATGAGCAGTTCTTC.

The chain links TRBV2 to TRBJ1-1; D is unresolved. The CDR3 consists of 12 residues. CDR1 is SNHLY, CDR2 FYNNEI, per germline. The V end lost 3 bases, the J end lost 7 bases, and 9 bases lay between the germline ends. CDR3 DNA sequence: TGTGCCAGCAGTGATTTCTCTGTTGAAGCTTTCTTT. Its translation is CASSDFSVEAFF. Full variable domain (rest looked up from reference TRBV2 and TRBJ1-1): EPEVTQTPSHQVTQMGQEVILRCVPISNHLYFYWYRQILGQKVEFLVSFYNNEISEKSEIFDDQFSVERPDGSNFTLKIRSTKLEDSAMYFCASSDFSVEAFFGQGTRLTVV.

The rearrangement joins TRBV2 to TRBJ1-2, with 12 nucleotides matching TRBD1. With V trimmed by 3 bases and J by 6 bases, 14 bases remained unmatched. CDR1 is SNHLY and CDR2 is FYNNEI in the germline V gene. The CDR3 is made up of 18 amino acids. In DNA form, the CDR3 reads TGTGCCAGCAGTGACGACGTATACCGGGACAGGGGGCGAAATGGCTACACCTTC. It translates to CASSDDVYRDRGRNGYTF.

CDR3 nucleotides: TGTGCCAGCAGCTTAGATCAGGGTTTGGAGCAGTACTTC. It yields the protein CASSLDQGLEQYF. The gene calls are TRBV7-8 and TRBJ2-7; maybe TRBD1 (5 bases). CDR1 is SGHVS and CDR2 is FQNEAQ in the germline V gene. Between the trimmed V and J ends, which lost 1 base and 7 bases, there was a span of 11 bases. The CDR3 runs 13 residues.

Points on this clone: The limits of the CDR3 on the DNA are not certain, so only TCRdb's listed CDR3 is given. The chain is built from TRBV21-1 and TRBJ2-2; the table's D call, TRBD2, was not checked against the DNA. TRBV21-1 is a known pseudogene. The CDR3 is 20 amino acids in total, end residues counted. CDR3 sequence: CASSKGNGGAVGRGTGELFF.

V is TRBV5-1 and J is TRBJ1-2; a weak D match, TRBD1 (5 bases). V lost 0 bases to trimming and J lost 3 bases, with 15 bases between them. The CDR3 covers 16 residues. The V gene's germline CDR1 is SGHRS and CDR2 YFSETQ. The CDR3 region has the DNA TGCGCCAGCAGCTTGGCCGTAGTGGGGCGCGACTATGGCTACACCTTC. Translating gives CASSLAVVGRDYGYTF.

This chain connects TRBV5-5 to TRBJ2-5; tentative D call: TRBD1 (6 bases). Trimming left V 4 bases short and J 3 bases short, with 19 bases between. The germline CDR1 and CDR2 sequences are SGHKS and YYEKEE (reference sequence). There are 16 residues in the CDR3. CDR3 loop: CASSHIRGQREETQYF. CDR3 nucleotides: TGTGCCAGCAGCCATATTCGTGGACAGAGGGAAGAGACCCAGTACTTC.

This chain connects TRBV20-1 to TRBJ1-2, with D unresolved. V lost 2 bases and J 5 bases, leaving 6 bases between the germline ends. The length of the CDR3 is 11 residues. Germline V CDR1 and CDR2: DFQATT, SNEGSKA (reference sequence). CDR3 sequence (DNA): TGCAGTGCTAGACCAGATTATGGCTACACCTTC. It translates to CSARPDYGYTF.

The chain couples TRBV19 to TRBJ1-5; D remains unclear. The germline V gene encodes CDR1 LNHDA and CDR2 SQIVND (reference sequence). Trimming removed 5 bases from V and 0 bases from J, with 14 bases in between. This CDR3 has 16 amino acids. The CDR3 DNA reads as TGTGCCAGTAGTTTCCGCGAGAGCTATAGCAATCAGCCCCAGCATTTT. Residues: CASSFRESYSNQPQHF.

DNA of the CDR3: TGTGCCAGCAGAGATGGGTCAGGAGGAACTGAAGCTTTCTTT. Amino acids: CASRDGSGGTEAFF. This chain connects TRBV6-1 to TRBJ1-1; D call uncertain. The CDR3 totals 14 residues. V gave up 6 bases and J gave up 5 bases, with 16 bases separating them. Germline loops: CDR1 MNHNS, CDR2 SASEGT.